This TCR beta chain was sequenced in a study of OX40 agonist ivuxolimab in advanced cancers. Turning to the study itself: All patients had ivuxolimab intravenously every 2 weeks at 0.01 to 10 mg/kg.

Comment on this clone: What it binds is unknown.

The data were produced by immunoSEQ multiplex PCR, yet TCRdb's version contains in-frame clones alone and is incomplete. Among tens of thousands of clones, under 85% were seen once, and the ten largest hold less than 4.5%. Study-wide results and limits: At doses 0.1 to 3.0 mg/kg, CD4+ and CD8+ clones expanded. Partial responders receiving 0.1-3.0 mg/kg showed among the lowest clonal expansion.

The length of the CDR3 is 17 residues. Trimming left V 7 bases short and J 4 bases short, with 25 bases between. Germline V gene lookup returns CDR1 MDHEN and CDR2 SYDVKM. The chain is built from TRBV28 and TRBJ1-1; unclear D gene. The sequence was collected from an adult with an advanced solid tumor such as melanoma, head and neck, liver or kidney cancer. This specimen consisted of CD4+ or CD8+ T cells sorted from blood, obtained in a trial of the OX40 agonist ivuxolimab. The CDR3 loop reads CASTPLGPNPWGTEAFF. The CDR3 nucleotides read TGTGCCAGCACCCCCCTCGGCCCTAATCCGTGGGGCACTGAAGCTTTCTTT.